What follows are 30 T cell receptor beta chains derived from one specimen sequenced in a study of OX40 agonist ivuxolimab in advanced cancers. The repertoire was sequenced with immunoSEQ multiplex PCR; TCRdb's copy has only in-frame clones and lacks some. The sample includes 100,000 or so clones, 70% to 90% of them seen just once. Sample: CD4+ or CD8+ T cells sorted from blood, taken in a trial of the OX40 agonist ivuxolimab. These receptors were collected from an adult with an advanced solid tumor such as melanoma, head and neck, liver or kidney cancer.

This clone was picked up one time. DNA of the CDR3: TGTGCCAGCAGTTATGGGACCGGGGAGCTGTTTTTT. Translating it yields CASSYGTGELFF. V is TRBV6-6 and J is TRBJ2-2; unclear D gene. V lost 3 bases and J 5 bases, leaving 4 bases between the germline ends. From germline, CDR1 is MNHNY and CDR2 SVGAGI (reference sequence). The CDR3 is 12 residues long.

A remark on this clone: Other DNA sequences in the sample encode the same CDR3. The V and J genes are TRBV5-1 and TRBJ2-7; D is ambiguous. V shed 1 base and J shed 0 bases, with 8 bases lying between them. The germline gives CDR1 SGHRS, CDR2 YFSETQ. The CDR3 is made up of 14 amino acids. The CDR3 reads CASSLSAASYEQYF. Written as DNA, the CDR3 is TGCGCCAGCAGCTTGAGTGCGGCCTCCTACGAGCAGTACTTC.

The chain recombines TRBV10-3 with TRBJ1-1; D is undetermined. V was cut by 4 bases and J by 10 bases, with 13 bases left in between. The CDR3 totals 12 residues. Germline V CDR1 and CDR2: ENHRY, SYGVKD. CDR3 region: CAISALLGRAFF. CDR3 DNA sequence: TGTGCCATCAGTGCGCTATTGGGCAGAGCTTTCTTT.

The gene calls are TRBV6-5 and TRBJ2-3; the match to TRBD1 covers 11 bases. Germline V gives CDR1 MNHEY, CDR2 SVGAGI. Trimming removed 1 base from V and 5 bases from J; junction bases left unmatched: 2. The CDR3 length is 15 residues. CDR3 sequence reads: CASSYWTGGRDTQYF. CDR3 DNA: TGTGCCAGCAGTTACTGGACAGGGGGCAGAGATACGCAGTATTTT.

The genes are TRBV7-9 and TRBJ1-1, with 9 nucleotides matching TRBD1. The V gene end was trimmed by 4 bases and the J gene end by 5 bases; junction bases not matched to a gene: 14. Germline CDR1 reads SEHNR; CDR2 reads FQNEAQ (reference sequence). The CDR3 length is 17 residues. CDR3 residues: CASSSDRGNGLDTEAFF. The CDR3 region has the DNA TGTGCCAGCAGCTCGGACAGGGGAAACGGTTTAGATACTGAAGCTTTCTTT. Drawing the rest from reference TRBV7-9 and TRBJ1-1, the complete variable domain is DTGVSQNPRHKITKRGQNVTFRCDPISEHNRLYWYRQTLGQGPEFLTYFQNEAQLEKSRLLSDRFSAERPKGSFSTLEIQRTEQGDSAMYLCASSSDRGNGLDTEAFFGQGTRLTVV.

The rearrangement joins TRBV28 to TRBJ2-5; possible D gene TRBD2, 6 bases. The J call may be in error: the DNA end matches TRBJ2-7 better. The CDR3 is made up of 15 amino acids. In germline, CDR1 is MDHEN, CDR2 SYDVKM. The CDR3 spells CASTNSRGSDFEQYF. In nucleotides, the CDR3 is TGTGCCAGCACCAATTCGCGGGGATCCGACTTCGAGCAGTACTTC.

The chain combines TRBV5-7 with TRBJ1-5; D gene ambiguous. TRBV5-7 is given ORF status, its function remaining uncertain. Trimming stripped 4 bases from V and 2 bases from J, with 7 bases between. The CDR3 has 13 amino acids. DNA for the CDR3: TGTGCCAGCAGCAACGGGGGCAATCAGCCCCAGCATTTT. It encodes CASSNGGNQPQHF.

J is TRBJ2-3 and V is TRBV5-6; D gene unclear. In germline, CDR1 is SGHDT, CDR2 YYEEEE. Trimming stripped 2 bases from V and 0 bases from J, with 13 bases between. CDR3 length: 16 residues. CDR3 sequence: CASSLGWLTSTDTQYF. CDR3 bases: TGTGCCAGCAGCTTAGGTTGGCTAACGAGCACAGATACGCAGTATTTT. Full variable domain (missing parts from reference TRBV5-6 and TRBJ2-3): DAGVTQSPTHLIKTRGQQVTLRCSPKSGHDTVSWYQQALGQGPQFIFQYYEEEERQRGNFPDRFSGHQFPNYSSELNVNALLLGDSALYLCASSLGWLTSTDTQYFGPGTRLTVL.

This sequence joins TRBV7-9 and TRBJ1-1; D possibly corresponds to TRBD1 (5 bases). Germline-derived CDR1 and CDR2 are SEHNR and FQNEAQ (reference sequence). CDR3 length: 13 residues. V was trimmed by 1 base and J by 7 bases, leaving 10 bases between them. The CDR3 DNA reads TGTGCCAGCAGCTTAGTCGGCAGGGTTGAAGCTTTCTTT. This translates into CASSLVGRVEAFF. The variable domain in full, with the rest retrieved from reference TRBV7-9 and TRBJ1-1, is DTGVSQNPRHKITKRGQNVTFRCDPISEHNRLYWYRQTLGQGPEFLTYFQNEAQLEKSRLLSDRFSAERPKGSFSTLEIQRTEQGDSAMYLCASSLVGRVEAFFGQGTRLTVV.

V is TRBV11-3 and J is TRBJ2-1; 11 positions agree with TRBD2. J gave up 4 bases and V 3 bases, and 2 bases lay outside the gene matches. Germline values: CDR1 SGHNT, CDR2 YENEEA. The CDR3 consists of 15 residues. The CDR3 DNA is TGTGCCAGCAGCTTTACTAGCGGGAGTTACAATGAGCAGTTCTTC. Its translation is CASSFTSGSYNEQFF.

This chain uses TRBV7-6 with TRBJ2-1; maybe TRBD2 (6 bases). The CDR3 length is 15 residues. Germline V gene lookup returns CDR1 SGHVS and CDR2 FNYEAQ. The ends were cut back, 6 bases at V and 5 bases at J, with 17 bases in the middle. CDR3 DNA: TGTGCCAGCAGTAGAGGGACTCAGACTGACAATGAGCAGTTCTTC. Protein sequence: CASSRGTQTDNEQFF.

The genes are TRBV6-1 and TRBJ1-4, with D possibly being TRBD1 (5 bases). Between the trimmed V and J ends, which lost 6 bases and 8 bases, there was a span of 16 bases. The length of the CDR3 is 14 residues. CDR1 and CDR2 (germline): MNHNS, SASEGT. CDR3 coding DNA: TGTGCCAGCAGAGCAGGGTCTGGTGGGGAAAAACTGTTTTTT. Amino acid sequence: CASRAGSGGEKLFF.

The chain couples TRBV14 to TRBJ2-3; D unclear. The CDR3 sequence is 16 residues long. Looked up from germline, CDR1 is SGHDN and CDR2 is FVKESK. V lost 2 bases and J 1 base, leaving 13 bases between the germline ends. CDR3 DNA: TGTGCCAGCAGCCAATATGGTGATGAAGGCACAGATACGCAGTATTTT. It codes for CASSQYGDEGTDTQYF. The complete variable domain, with remaining parts taken from reference TRBV14 and TRBJ2-3, reads EAGVTQFPSHSVIEKGQTVTLRCDPISGHDNLYWYRRVMGKEIKFLLHFVKESKQDESGMPNNRFLAERTGGTYSTLKVQPAELEDSGVYFCASSQYGDEGTDTQYFGPGTRLTVL.

This chain's CDR3 is CASSLVEAFF. The CDR3 DNA reads as TGTGCCAGCAGCTTGGTTGAAGCTTTCTTT. The gene calls are TRBV5-6 and TRBJ1-1; no clear D gene. The CDR3 runs 10 residues. Between the trimmed V and J ends, which lost 0 bases and 7 bases, there was a span of 1 base. Germline-derived CDR1 and CDR2 are SGHDT and YYEEEE. Drawing the rest from reference TRBV5-6 and TRBJ1-1, the complete variable domain is DAGVTQSPTHLIKTRGQQVTLRCSPKSGHDTVSWYQQALGQGPQFIFQYYEEEERQRGNFPDRFSGHQFPNYSSELNVNALLLGDSALYLCASSLVEAFFGQGTRLTVV.

This rearrangement joins TRBV5-4 to TRBJ2-7; D ambiguous. Germline loops: CDR1 SGHNT, CDR2 YYREEE (reference sequence). There are 14 residues in the CDR3. The V end was cut by 1 base, the J end by 2 bases, with 10 bases between. The CDR3: CASSLSASPYEQYF. The DNA for the CDR3 is TGTGCCAGCAGCTTGTCAGCTAGTCCCTACGAGCAGTACTTC.

This sequence joins TRBV28 and TRBJ2-5, with TRBD1 matching 7 bases. This CDR3 is built from 16 residues. Germline CDR1 MDHEN, CDR2 SYDVKM. V lost 7 bases, J lost 4 bases, and 15 bases stayed unmatched. The CDR3 bases are TGTGCCAGCACCCCTCAGGGGGTAGCGTTTTCAGAGACCCAGTACTTC. Translated, it gives CASTPQGVAFSETQYF.

The gene calls are TRBV18 and TRBJ2-3; TRBD1 matches at 7 bases. With V trimmed by 2 bases and J by 2 bases, 4 bases remained unmatched. The germline V gene encodes CDR1 KGHSH and CDR2 LQKENI. The CDR3 sequence is 15 residues long. CDR3: CASSPNRGTTDTQYF. As DNA, the CDR3 is TGTGCCAGCTCACCAAACAGGGGCACCACAGATACGCAGTATTTT.

The gene calls are TRBV7-9 and TRBJ2-7; 9 bases align to TRBD2. Germline loops: CDR1 SEHNR, CDR2 FQNEAQ (reference sequence). V trimming: 5 bases; J trimming: 0 bases; junction bases outside the gene matches: 8. The length of the CDR3 is 16 residues. CDR3 residues: CASSPRGGRSSYEQYF. The CDR3 DNA sequence: TGTGCCAGCAGCCCGCGGGGGGGCAGGAGCTCCTACGAGCAGTACTTC. The full variable domain, in which reference TRBV7-9 and TRBJ2-7 provide the parts outside the CDR3, is DTGVSQNPRHKITKRGQNVTFRCDPISEHNRLYWYRQTLGQGPEFLTYFQNEAQLEKSRLLSDRFSAERPKGSFSTLEIQRTEQGDSAMYLCASSPRGGRSSYEQYFGPGTRLTVT.

This clone showed up just a few times. J is TRBJ1-1 and V is TRBV10-3; no clear D gene. Trimming took 6 bases from V and 1 from J, leaving 9 bases between them. CDR3 length equals 13 residues. Germline V gene lookup returns CDR1 ENHRY and CDR2 SYGVKD. The CDR3 sequence: CAIRNSGNTEAFF. CDR3 in DNA: TGTGCCATCAGGAACTCGGGGAACACTGAAGCTTTCTTT.

This clone was observed at least ten times. The chain employs TRBV28 and TRBJ2-1, with TRBD1 matching 10 bases. Trimming at V came to 10 bases and at J to 6 bases, leaving 3 bases not matched to a gene. Germline assignment: CDR1 MDHEN and CDR2 SYDVKM. The CDR3 loop spans 12 amino acids. This chain's CDR3 is CATRTGGNEQFF. The CDR3 DNA sequence: TGTGCCACCCGGACAGGGGGCAATGAGCAGTTCTTC. The whole variable domain, filled in from reference TRBV28 and TRBJ2-1, reads DVKVTQSSRYLVKRTGEKVFLECVQDMDHENMFWYRQDPGLGLRLIYFSYDVKMKEKGDIPEGYSVSREKKERFSLILESASTNQTSMYLCATRTGGNEQFFGPGTRLTVL.

The genes are TRBV10-3 and TRBJ1-5; D uncertain. The CDR3 spans 14 residues. Germline assignment: CDR1 ENHRY and CDR2 SYGVKD. V lost 9 bases and J lost 0, with 12 bases in between. CDR3 nucleotide sequence: TGTGCCATAGCGGGCCATTATAGCAATCAGCCCCAGCATTTT. Translation gives CAIAGHYSNQPQHF.

As concerns this clone: Other nucleotide sequences in the sample specify the same CDR3. The chain links TRBV11-3 to TRBJ2-3; unclear D gene. The CDR3 has 12 residues. The germline gives CDR1 SGHNT, CDR2 YENEEA. Trimming stripped 1 base from V and 4 bases from J, with 3 bases between. The CDR3 here is CASSLGSDTQYF. The CDR3 DNA follows: TGTGCCAGCAGCTTAGGATCAGATACGCAGTATTTT.

CDR3 nucleotides: TGTGCCAGCAGTGAAATGAGGGACAGGGTCTACGAGCAGTACTTC. Encoded protein: CASSEMRDRVYEQYF. The chain couples TRBV2 to TRBJ2-7, with TRBD1 matching over 9 bases. Germline CDR1 is SNHLY and CDR2 is FYNNEI. The V segment lost 2 bases and the J segment 3 bases; nucleotides outside the gene matches: 5. The CDR3 has 15 amino acids.

This clone was counted a single time. The chain couples TRBV5-1 to TRBJ2-7; 10 bases are shared with TRBD2. CDR3 size: 14 residues. The V segment lost 1 base and the J segment 5 bases; nucleotides outside the gene matches: 3. Germline assignment: CDR1 SGHRS and CDR2 YFSETQ. The CDR3 is CASSLTLAGDEQYF. CDR3 nucleotides: TGCGCCAGCAGCTTGACCCTAGCGGGGGACGAGCAGTACTTC.

This clone was observed once. The chain carries TRBV7-2 and TRBJ2-3; D possibly matches TRBD1 or TRBD2 (6 bases each). Germline values: CDR1 SGHTA, CDR2 FQGNSA. With 3 bases removed from V and 2 bases from J, the gap between germline ends came to 12 bases. The CDR3 covers 15 residues. CDR3 sequence (DNA): TGTGCCAGCAGCTTGGAGGGGGGATTCACAGATACGCAGTATTTT. It encodes CASSLEGGFTDTQYF. The entire variable domain, with the rest obtained from reference TRBV7-2 and TRBJ2-3, is as follows: GAGVSQSPSNKVTEKGKDVELRCDPISGHTALYWYRQSLGQGLEFLIYFQGNSAPDKSGLPSDRFSAERTGGSVSTLTIQRTQQEDSAVYLCASSLEGGFTDTQYFGPGTRLTVL.

DNA for the CDR3: TGTGCCAGTAGTATAGATCTGCACAGGGGACCCAATCAGCCCCAGCATTTT. It yields the protein CASSIDLHRGPNQPQHF. The chain carries TRBV19 and TRBJ1-5, with 7 bases lining up with TRBD1. Germline CDR1 is LNHDA and CDR2 is SQIVND (reference sequence). Trimming removed 0 bases from V and 3 bases from J; junction bases left unmatched: 8. The length of the CDR3 is 17 residues.

This sequence joins TRBV30 and TRBJ2-2, with D possibly matching TRBD1 (6 bases). Germline values: CDR1 GTSNPN, CDR2 SVGIG (reference sequence). The germline V and J ends were trimmed by 3 bases and 0 bases, with 8 bases remaining between them. The CDR3 extends over 14 amino acids. For the CDR3, the DNA is TGTGCCTGGAGACAGGGAACGAACACCGGGGAGCTGTTTTTT. Residues: CAWRQGTNTGELFF.

The V call is TRBV5-1, the J call TRBJ2-7, with D perhaps matching TRBD2 (5 bases). CDR1 is SGHRS and CDR2 is YFSETQ in the germline V gene. The CDR3 is made up of 14 amino acids. Trimming removed 0 bases from V and 3 bases from J, with 10 bases in between. CDR3 DNA sequence: TGCGCCAGCAGCTTGGTTAACGGGGACTACGAGCAGTACTTC. Its translation: CASSLVNGDYEQYF.

The chain uses TRBV9 and TRBJ2-2, with D perhaps matching TRBD1 (7 bases). V was trimmed by 5 bases and J by 7 bases, leaving 12 bases between them. Germline values: CDR1 SGDLS, CDR2 YYNGEE. The length of the CDR3 is 13 residues. CDR3 region: CASRPGGFGELFF. The CDR3 DNA reads TGTGCCAGCAGACCAGGGGGGTTCGGGGAGCTGTTTTTT.

The J gene is TRBJ2-7, the V gene TRBV7-9; D unclear. This CDR3 region has 13 residues. The V gene lost 2 bases and the J gene lost 1 base, with 6 bases spanning the gap. In germline, CDR1 is SEHNR, CDR2 FQNEAQ (reference sequence). The CDR3 bases are TGTGCCAGCAGCTTAAGCCGATCCTACGAGCAGTACTTC. It specifies CASSLSRSYEQYF.